This TCR beta chain was found in a study of cytomegalovirus exposure and HLA in healthy donors. Primers: 60 Vbeta forward and 13 Jbeta reverse. Original methodology: Approximately 12 million of the roughly 77 million unique TCR beta chains counted in a later analysis were shared. Generated by immunoSEQ multiplex PCR, the TCRdb table keeps only in-frame clones and is missing some. V, J and clone size are those of that table, while D and trimming were read from the DNA. The table lists around 100,000 clones, approximately 69% of them singletons. Germline V gene sequence: CDR1 MNHEY, CDR2 SMNVEV (reference sequence). V was cut by 2 bases and J by 4 bases, with 15 bases left in between. There are 15 residues in the CDR3. Notes on this clone: Its antigen is currently unknown.

Regarding the study as a whole: Most TCR sequences were seen very rarely across donors, but some public TCRs occurred in many. Productive status was seen about 87% or about 30% of the time for most TCR beta V segments in an earlier analysis. Reports indicated that the classifier achieved high specificity and sensitivity in diagnosing cytomegalovirus status.

The sequencing input was PBMCs. This receptor was taken from a woman in her forties in good health and CMV-seropositive. The genes are TRBV27 and TRBJ2-7; a possible D gene is TRBD1 (6 bases). The CDR3 protein is CASSLKQGERYEQYF. CDR3 nucleotide sequence: TGTGCCAGCAGTTTAAAACAGGGTGAGAGGTACGAGCAGTACTTC.